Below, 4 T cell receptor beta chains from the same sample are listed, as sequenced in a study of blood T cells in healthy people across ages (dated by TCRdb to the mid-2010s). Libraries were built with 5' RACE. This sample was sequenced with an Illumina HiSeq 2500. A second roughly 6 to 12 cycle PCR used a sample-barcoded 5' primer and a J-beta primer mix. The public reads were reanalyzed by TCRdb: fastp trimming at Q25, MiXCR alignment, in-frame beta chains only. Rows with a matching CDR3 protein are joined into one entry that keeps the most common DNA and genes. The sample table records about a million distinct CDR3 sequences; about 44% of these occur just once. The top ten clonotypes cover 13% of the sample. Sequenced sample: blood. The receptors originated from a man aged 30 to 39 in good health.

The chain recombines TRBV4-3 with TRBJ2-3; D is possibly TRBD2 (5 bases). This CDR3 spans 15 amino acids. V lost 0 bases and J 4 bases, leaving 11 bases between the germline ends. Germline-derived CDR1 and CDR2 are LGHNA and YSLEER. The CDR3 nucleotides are TGCGCCAGCAGCCAAGATCCCGAGGGCGCAGATACGCAGTATTTT. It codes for CASSQDPEGADTQYF.

DNA for the CDR3: TGCGCCAGCAGCCTAGGGTGGGTCGAGCAGTTCTTC. Protein product: CASSLGWVEQFF. The V and J genes are TRBV5-1 and TRBJ2-1; no reliable D call. The V gene lost 4 bases and the J gene lost 10 bases, with 12 bases spanning the gap. Looked up from germline, CDR1 is SGHRS and CDR2 is YFSETQ. There are 12 residues in the CDR3.

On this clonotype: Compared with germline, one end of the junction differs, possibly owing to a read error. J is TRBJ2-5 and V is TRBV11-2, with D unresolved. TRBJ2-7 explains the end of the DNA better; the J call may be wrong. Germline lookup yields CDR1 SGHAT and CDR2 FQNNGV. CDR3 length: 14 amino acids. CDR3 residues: CASSLGFSSSEQYF. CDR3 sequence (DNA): TGTGCCAGCAGCTTAGGTTTCAGTTCCTCCGAGCAGTACTTC.

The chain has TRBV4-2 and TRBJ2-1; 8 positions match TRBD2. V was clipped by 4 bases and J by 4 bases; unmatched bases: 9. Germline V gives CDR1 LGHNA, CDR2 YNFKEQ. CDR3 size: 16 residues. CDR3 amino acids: CASSPLGRGEYNEQFF. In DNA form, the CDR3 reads TGTGCCAGCAGCCCCTTGGGGCGGGGGGAGTACAATGAGCAGTTCTTC.